Each of the 25 T cell receptor beta chains below was sequenced from the same sample in a study of Ad26.COV2.S vaccination and SARS-CoV-2 variants. Indicated treatment: around 19 received Ad26.COV2.S at low or high dose, single or two shots; 5 received placebo; per-sample allocation not given. After the first vaccine or placebo injection, samples were drawn on day 63. The data were produced by immunoSEQ multiplex PCR, yet TCRdb's version contains in-frame clones alone and is incomplete. The table lists hundreds of thousands of clones, around 87% of them singletons. Sequencing was performed on peripheral blood, taken in a trial of Ad26.COV2.S vaccine versus placebo. These receptors were collected from a person aged 18-60 years who received the Ad26.COV2.S COVID-19 vaccine or a placebo.

The chain recombines TRBV9 with TRBJ2-5, with a possible D match to TRBD1 (5 bases). The germline V gene encodes CDR1 SGDLS and CDR2 YYNGEE. This CDR3 spans 13 amino acids. Trimming took off 3 bases at V and 5 bases at J, with 11 bases between the two ends. In DNA, the CDR3 is TGTGCCAGCAGCGCACGATCAGGGGAGACCCAGTACTTC. Amino acid sequence: CASSARSGETQYF. Drawing the rest from reference TRBV9 and TRBJ2-5, the complete variable domain is DSGVTQTPKHLITATGQRVTLRCSPRSGDLSVYWYQQSLDQGLQFLIQYYNGEERAKGNILERFSAQQFPDLHSELNLSSLELGDSALYFCASSARSGETQYFGPGTRLLVL.

This chain connects TRBV6-5 to TRBJ2-7; D remains ambiguous. Germline V CDR1 and CDR2: MNHEY, SVGAGI. Trimming stripped 0 bases from V and 0 bases from J, with 12 bases between. The CDR3 loop spans 16 amino acids. CDR3 nucleotides: TGTGCCAGCAGTTACTCGAGGCAAACACACTCCTACGAGCAGTACTTC. It is translated as CASSYSRQTHSYEQYF.

The chain carries TRBV7-2 and TRBJ2-1; 8 bases line up with TRBD2. Germline V gene lookup returns CDR1 SGHTA and CDR2 FQGNSA. The length of the CDR3 is 18 residues. Trimming took 0 bases from V and 0 from J; bases not matched to a gene: 7. The CDR3 region is CASSLAPGGGSSYNEQFF. Written as DNA, the CDR3 is TGTGCCAGCAGCTTAGCGCCGGGCGGGGGGAGCTCCTACAATGAGCAGTTCTTC.

As regards this clone: The same CDR3 can be traced to other DNA sequences in this sample. The chain links TRBV7-2 to TRBJ2-7, with a tentative D call TRBD1 (6 bases). The germline gives CDR1 SGHTA, CDR2 FQGNSA. Trimming removed 5 bases from V and 1 base from J, with 9 bases in between. The CDR3 extends over 13 amino acids. The CDR3 here is CASSGRGSYEQYF. CDR3 nucleotide sequence: TGTGCCAGCAGCGGCAGGGGTTCCTACGAGCAGTACTTC.

J is TRBJ2-7 and V is TRBV19; TRBD1 aligns across 9 bases. The CDR3 is 17 residues long. V was pared by 10 bases and J by 2 bases, with 18 bases of the junction left unmatched. The germline gives CDR1 LNHDA, CDR2 SQIVND (reference sequence). CDR3 protein: CATKGIRDRATTYEQYF. In DNA form, the CDR3 reads TGTGCCACTAAAGGAATCCGGGACAGGGCAACTACCTACGAGCAGTACTTC.

V is TRBV3-1 (or the pseudogene TRBV3-2) and J is TRBJ1-6; D is perhaps TRBD1 (5 bases). There are 14 residues in the CDR3. Between the trimmed V and J ends, which lost 1 base and 5 bases, there was a span of 6 bases. Per germline, CDR1 LGHDT and CDR2 YNNKEL (reference sequence). CDR3 sequence (DNA): TGTGCCAGCAGCCAAGGACAGCATAATTCACCCCTCCACTTT. It codes for CASSQGQHNSPLHF.

The chain links TRBV2 to TRBJ2-4; 9 bases are a match to TRBD1. CDR1 SNHLY and CDR2 FYNNEI come from the germline V gene. This CDR3 has 15 amino acids. The J segment lost 6 bases and the V segment lost 4 bases, leaving 7 bases of the junction unmatched. The CDR3 reads CASSVRDRAPNIQYF. CDR3 coding DNA: TGTGCCAGCAGTGTCCGGGACAGGGCACCAAACATTCAGTACTTC.

The chain is built from TRBV30 and TRBJ1-4, with D hard to call. The V gene lost 5 bases and the J gene lost 6 bases, with 4 bases spanning the gap. This CDR3 is 10 amino acids long. The germline gives CDR1 GTSNPN, CDR2 SVGIG (reference sequence). The chain's CDR3 is CAWGDEKLFF. CDR3 sequence (DNA): TGTGCCTGGGGGGATGAAAAACTGTTTTTT.

This CDR3 is CASSLSTDTQYF. The CDR3 nucleotides are TGTGCCAGCAGTTTATCCACAGATACGCAGTATTTT. J is TRBJ2-3 and V is TRBV12-3 or TRBV12-4; D is ambiguous. V gave up 2 bases and J gave up 2 bases, with 2 bases separating them. The CDR3 totals 12 residues.

The J gene is TRBJ1-1, the V gene TRBV19; a weak D match, TRBD1 (5 bases). Trimming shortened V by 10 bases and J by 1 base, and 19 bases separated the two germline ends. The CDR3 is 15 amino acids. The germline V gene encodes CDR1 LNHDA and CDR2 SQIVND (reference sequence). Here the CDR3 reads CATNFFRDGNTEAFF. The DNA of the CDR3 is TGTGCCACTAACTTCTTTAGGGACGGGAACACTGAAGCTTTCTTT.

The V call is TRBV2, the J call TRBJ1-3; 7 nucleotides line up with TRBD1. CDR3 length equals 16 residues. The V gene end was trimmed by 7 bases and the J gene end by 0 bases; junction bases not matched to a gene: 9. In germline, CDR1 is SNHLY, CDR2 FYNNEI. In nucleotides, the CDR3 is TGTGCCAGCACCCTTTCCGGGACAGACTCTGGAAACACCATATATTTT. Its translation is CASTLSGTDSGNTIYF.

The genes are TRBV7-2 and TRBJ2-7; the D is unclear. This CDR3 comprises 16 residues. CDR1 is SGHTA and CDR2 is FQGNSA in the germline V gene. Between the trimmed V and J ends, which lost 1 base and 1 base, there was a span of 14 bases. CDR3 DNA sequence: TGTGCCAGCAGCTTAGATACTGGCAGCCCATCCTACGAGCAGTACTTC. Translation: CASSLDTGSPSYEQYF.

This clone was recorded a few times. This chain links TRBV9 with TRBJ1-3, with unresolved D. Germline lookup yields CDR1 SGDLS and CDR2 YYNGEE. Trimming removed 0 bases from V and 4 bases from J, with 8 bases in between. The CDR3 runs 14 residues. The CDR3 coding sequence is TGTGCCAGCAGCGTAGTTCCGGGAGGAAACACCATATATTTT. Its protein product is CASSVVPGGNTIYF.

The V gene is TRBV7-3, the J gene TRBJ2-3; maybe TRBD2 (6 bases). Germline V gene data show CDR1 as SGHTA and CDR2 as FQGTGA. V dropped 5 bases and J dropped 4 bases, with 13 bases sitting between them. The CDR3 runs 14 residues. CDR3 region: CASSPRAGSDTQYF. The CDR3 DNA follows: TGTGCCAGCAGCCCACGGGCGGGGTCAGATACGCAGTATTTT.

V usage is TRBV19 and J usage is TRBJ1-5, with TRBD1 identical over 7 bases. V lost 3 bases, J lost 2 bases, and 4 bases stayed unmatched. CDR1 and CDR2 (germline): LNHDA, SQIVND (reference sequence). The CDR3 totals 15 residues. The CDR3 bases are TGTGCCAGTAGTATGAGGCAGGGGGGCAATCAGCCCCAGCATTTT. Translating it yields CASSMRQGGNQPQHF.

The V call is TRBV27, the J call TRBJ1-6, with 8 bases lining up with TRBD1. The CDR3 totals 12 residues. CDR1 is MNHEY, CDR2 SMNVEV, per germline (reference sequence). In DNA, the CDR3 is TGTTACGGGACAGGAGATAATTCACCCCTCCACTTT. Residues: CYGTGDNSPLHF.

This clone was counted once. The V and J genes are TRBV11-3 and TRBJ2-1, with D maybe TRBD2 (7 bases). Trimming removed 2 bases at V and 5 bases at J, with 13 bases between. Per germline, CDR1 SGHNT and CDR2 YENEEA. There are 15 residues in the CDR3. The CDR3 coding sequence is TGTGCCAGCAGCTTAATGGGGGGGCTAAACAATGAGCAGTTCTTC. Residues: CASSLMGGLNNEQFF.

V and J are TRBV3-1 (or the pseudogene TRBV3-2) and TRBJ2-7; D possibly corresponds to TRBD1 (6 bases). The CDR3 length is 14 residues. Germline CDR1 reads LGHDT; CDR2 reads YNNKEL (reference sequence). V gave up 0 bases and J gave up 2 bases, with 8 bases separating them. The DNA for the CDR3 is TGTGCCAGCAGCCAAGAGAAGGGGGCCTACGAGCAGTACTTC. Translated, it gives CASSQEKGAYEQYF.

For the CDR3, the DNA is TGTGCCAGCAGTGAAGGACTAGCGGGGGGGCTTAACACCGGGGAGCTGTTTTTT. Protein sequence: CASSEGLAGGLNTGELFF. V and J are TRBV2 and TRBJ2-2, with 14 bases aligning to TRBD2. Germline CDR1 is SNHLY and CDR2 is FYNNEI. The CDR3 contains 18 residues. V lost 1 base to trimming and J lost 2 bases; unmatched junction nucleotides: 3.

The chain recombines TRBV3-1 (or the pseudogene TRBV3-2) with TRBJ1-2; 8 bases map to TRBD1. Looked up from germline, CDR1 is LGHDT and CDR2 is YNNKEL (reference sequence). Trimming removed 5 bases from V and 6 bases from J; junction bases left unmatched: 11. The CDR3 extends over 15 amino acids. Here the CDR3 DNA reads TGTGCCAGCAGCGCCCCCAGCAGGGGGCATCATGGCTACACCTTC. Translating gives CASSAPSRGHHGYTF.

The chain's CDR3 is CASSLAGGAGTGELFF. In DNA form, the CDR3 reads TGTGCCAGCAGCTTAGCTGGGGGCGCCGGCACCGGGGAGCTGTTTTTT. This chain joins TRBV7-2 and TRBJ2-2; D might be TRBD1 (6 bases). The CDR3 is made up of 16 amino acids. Germline assignment: CDR1 SGHTA and CDR2 FQGNSA. V lost 0 bases, J lost 4 bases, and 12 bases lay in between.

J is TRBJ1-2 and V is TRBV11-2; D may be TRBD1 (6 bases). CDR3 length: 15 amino acids. Germline-derived CDR1 and CDR2 are SGHAT and FQNNGV. Trimming left V 0 bases short and J 8 bases short, with 16 bases between. CDR3 protein: CASSLDLTGSGGYTF. CDR3 nucleotides: TGTGCCAGCAGCTTAGATTTAACAGGGAGTGGAGGCTACACCTTC.

The chain uses TRBV20-1 and TRBJ2-3, with TRBD2 matching 9 bases. The CDR3 runs 14 residues. From germline, CDR1 is DFQATT and CDR2 SNEGSKA (reference sequence). The J segment lost 0 bases and the V segment lost 3 bases, leaving 1 base of the junction unmatched. CDR3 DNA sequence: TGCAGTGCTAGTGGACTAGCGAGCACAGATACGCAGTATTTT. As protein: CSASGLASTDTQYF.

The chain carries TRBV4-1 and TRBJ2-3; D not resolved. Germline lookup yields CDR1 MGHRA and CDR2 YSYEKL. CDR3 length: 16 amino acids. Trimming shortened V by 4 bases and J by 2 bases, and 16 bases separated the two germline ends. CDR3 in DNA: TGCGCCAGCAGCCCTCTCCCAGACCTCTCCACAGATACGCAGTATTTT. It translates to CASSPLPDLSTDTQYF.

As concerns this clone: This CDR3 is also generated by other DNA sequences in the sample. The V and J genes are TRBV30 and TRBJ2-6; D uncertain. V was clipped by 0 bases and J by 0 bases, with 6 bases between them. The CDR3 totals 15 residues. Germline lookup yields CDR1 GTSNPN and CDR2 SVGIG (reference sequence). The chain's CDR3 is CAWSVGHSGANVLTF. CDR3 coding DNA: TGTGCCTGGAGTGTAGGGCACTCTGGGGCCAACGTCCTGACTTTC.